This TCR beta chain was retrieved from a study of cytomegalovirus exposure and HLA in healthy donors. General study results and limits: Data from an earlier analysis indicated that most TCR beta V segments were productive either about 87% or about 30% of the time. V- and J-gene trimming of TCR beta was linked (in a later analysis) to a missense DCLRE1C variant. Altogether, some 160 TCR beta chains were recorded as cytomegalovirus-associated.

13 Jbeta primers and 60 Vbeta primers were used for the PCR. Measured with immunoSEQ multiplex PCR; TCRdb has only the in-frame clones, and not every one. The repertoire holds under 170,000 clones, with about 60% as singletons. Points on this clone: Its antigen remains unknown.

The V gene lost 6 bases and the J gene lost 5 bases, with 13 bases spanning the gap. The germline CDR1 and CDR2 sequences are LGHNT and FRNRAP. CDR3 size: 13 residues. Input material: PBMCs. J is TRBJ2-5 and V is TRBV12-5; D not certain. This sequence was found in a woman aged 55-70 years in good health and CMV-seropositive. CDR3 nucleotide sequence: TGTGCTAGTGGACCCTCCATCCAGGAGACCCAGTACTTC. It encodes CASGPSIQETQYF.